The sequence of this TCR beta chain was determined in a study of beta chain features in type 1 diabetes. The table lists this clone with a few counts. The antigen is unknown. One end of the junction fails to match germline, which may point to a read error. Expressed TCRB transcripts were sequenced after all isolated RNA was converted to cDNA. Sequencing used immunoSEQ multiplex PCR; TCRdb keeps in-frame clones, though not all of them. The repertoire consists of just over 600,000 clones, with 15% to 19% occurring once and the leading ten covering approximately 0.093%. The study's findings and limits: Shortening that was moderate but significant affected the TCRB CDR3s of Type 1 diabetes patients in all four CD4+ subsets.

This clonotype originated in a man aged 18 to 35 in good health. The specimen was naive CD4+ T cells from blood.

This CDR3 is CASSQGTRNF. DNA for the CDR3: TGCGCCAGCAGTCAAGGGACGAGAAACTTT. The chain recombines TRBV23-1 with TRBJ1-6; D possibly corresponds to TRBD1 (5 bases). TRBV23-1 is an ORF for which the function is uncertain. The length of the CDR3 is 10 residues.